What follows are 24 T cell receptor beta chains derived from one specimen sequenced in a study of cytomegalovirus exposure and HLA in healthy donors. The PCR was carried out with 60 Vbeta primers and 13 Jbeta primers. Sequenced by immunoSEQ multiplex PCR; TCRdb stores in-frame clones only, minus some. The sample lists around 180,000 clones, 79% occurring once. Sequenced input: PBMCs. These TCRs come from a middle-aged woman in good health and CMV-seronegative.

This chain joins TRBV2 and TRBJ2-1; a weak D match, TRBD1 (6 bases). CDR3 length: 15 amino acids. Germline loops: CDR1 SNHLY, CDR2 FYNNEI. Between the trimmed V and J ends, which lost 6 bases and 6 bases, there was a span of 18 bases. CDR3 in amino acids: CASSDYRAGSNEQFF. In DNA, the CDR3 is TGTGCCAGCAGCGATTACAGGGCCGGGTCCAATGAGCAGTTCTTC.

The chain joins TRBV19 to TRBJ2-2; possibly TRBD1 for D (6 bases). The germline gives CDR1 LNHDA, CDR2 SQIVND (reference sequence). The CDR3 length is 15 residues. V lost 3 bases, J lost 4 bases, and 12 bases lay in between. The CDR3 spells CASSIGGAGTGELFF. CDR3 nucleotides: TGTGCCAGTAGTATTGGGGGCGCCGGCACCGGGGAGCTGTTTTTT.

The CDR3: CASSPTQGGSYDEQFF. In DNA form, the CDR3 reads TGTGCCAGCTCACCCACTCAGGGGGGAAGTTATGATGAGCAGTTCTTC. The J gene is TRBJ2-1, the V gene TRBV18; a weak D match, TRBD1 (7 bases). The V end lost 3 bases, the J end lost 8 bases, and 20 bases lay between the germline ends. The CDR3 is 16 residues long. Germline V gene lookup returns CDR1 KGHSH and CDR2 LQKENI.

The chain links TRBV7-9 to TRBJ1-1, with a weak D call TRBD1 (6 bases). The V end lost 2 bases, the J end lost 10 bases, and 20 bases lay between the germline ends. The CDR3 sequence is 15 residues long. Per the germline V gene, CDR1 is SEHNR and CDR2 is FQNEAQ (reference sequence). The chain's CDR3 is CASSLNRDTRRRAFF. CDR3 bases: TGTGCCAGCAGCTTAAACCGGGACACCCGGCGTAGAGCTTTCTTT.

Details on this clone: Other DNA sequences in the same sample also yield this CDR3. CDR3 in DNA: TGTGCCACCAGCTTGCCCGGCGGCACTGAAGCTTTCTTT. Amino acid sequence: CATSLPGGTEAFF. The chain carries TRBV15 and TRBJ1-1; D call uncertain. V lost 5 bases and J lost 4, with 11 bases in between. This CDR3 comprises 13 residues. Germline V CDR1 and CDR2: LNHNV, YYDKDF (reference sequence).

The rearrangement uses TRBV5-1 and TRBJ2-5; possible D gene TRBD1, 6 bases. V lost 6 bases and J 0 bases, leaving 18 bases between the germline ends. CDR1 and CDR2 from the germline V gene are SGHRS and YFSETQ. This CDR3 has 16 residues. This chain's CDR3 is CASMAGAHAYQETQYF. DNA for the CDR3: TGCGCCAGCATGGCAGGGGCCCACGCTTACCAAGAGACCCAGTACTTC.

V and J are TRBV19 and TRBJ2-1; D gene uncertain. Trimming shortened V by 5 bases and J by 7 bases, and 18 bases separated the two germline ends. CDR1 is LNHDA and CDR2 is SQIVND in the germline V gene (reference sequence). The CDR3 totals 15 residues. CDR3 bases: TGTGCCAGTAGTCTTTCCGTGGCGGCCCGGAATGAGCAGTTCTTC. Protein product: CASSLSVAARNEQFF.

In its sample, this clone was seen a few times. The chain uses TRBV2 and TRBJ2-7; D remains ambiguous. Trimming pared 10 bases from V and 6 bases from J, leaving 13 bases between. CDR1 is SNHLY and CDR2 is FYNNEI in the germline V gene. The CDR3 spans 11 residues. This chain's CDR3 is CAIKILGEQYF. The CDR3 region has the DNA TGTGCCATCAAAATACTCGGCGAGCAGTACTTC.

This rearrangement joins TRBV5-1 to TRBJ2-1; D ambiguous. The ends were cut back, 0 bases at V and 0 bases at J, with 7 bases in the middle. CDR1 is SGHRS and CDR2 is YFSETQ in the germline V gene. CDR3 length: 15 amino acids. In DNA, the CDR3 is TGCGCCAGCAGCTTGGCGTTCAGCTCCTACAATGAGCAGTTCTTC. Amino acid sequence: CASSLAFSSYNEQFF.

V and J are TRBV30 and TRBJ1-6, with unresolved D. V lost 0 bases to trimming and J lost 8 bases, with 5 bases between them. Germline CDR1 is GTSNPN and CDR2 is SVGIG (reference sequence). The CDR3 is made up of 12 amino acids. CDR3 in DNA: TGTGCCTGGAGTGTAGAGGATTCACCCCTCCACTTT. It yields the protein CAWSVEDSPLHF.

This sequence joins TRBV5-6 and TRBJ1-2; TRBD1 matches 7 bases. CDR3 size: 15 residues. Germline V lookup: CDR1 SGHDT, CDR2 YYEEEE. The ends lost 2 bases at V and 4 bases at J; junction bases unmatched: 8. The CDR3 is CASSFRGAHSYGYTF. Here the CDR3 DNA reads TGTGCCAGCAGCTTCAGGGGGGCGCATAGCTATGGCTACACCTTC.

The CDR3 coding sequence is TGTGCCAGCAGCGTAGGCGGATCCCCCCCTACGCAGTATTTT. This gives the protein CASSVGGSPPTQYF. The rearrangement joins TRBV9 to TRBJ2-3, with D hard to call. The V end lost 0 bases, the J end lost 8 bases, and 13 bases lay between the germline ends. The CDR3 extends over 14 amino acids. CDR1 and CDR2 from the germline V gene are SGDLS and YYNGEE. Drawing the rest from reference TRBV9 and TRBJ2-3, the complete variable domain is DSGVTQTPKHLITATGQRVTLRCSPRSGDLSVYWYQQSLDQGLQFLIQYYNGEERAKGNILERFSAQQFPDLHSELNLSSLELGDSALYFCASSVGGSPPTQYFGPGTRLTVL.

This clone came up many times. The V gene is TRBV5-1, the J gene TRBJ1-3; a weak D match, TRBD1 (5 bases). Trimming stripped 3 bases from V and 5 bases from J, with 9 bases between. The V gene's germline CDR1 is SGHRS and CDR2 YFSETQ. The length of the CDR3 is 13 residues. In nucleotides, the CDR3 is TGCGCCAGCAGCTCAGACAGTAGAAACACCATATATTTT. It yields the protein CASSSDSRNTIYF.

The chain combines TRBV9 with TRBJ2-1, with D possibly TRBD2 on 6 matching bases. Trimming took 1 base from V and 6 from J, leaving 23 bases between them. Germline V gives CDR1 SGDLS, CDR2 YYNGEE. The CDR3 has 18 residues. The CDR3 nucleotides are TGTGCCAGCAGCGTATCTCTAGCGCAAGAGCGAACCCGCAATGAGCAGTTCTTC. Amino acids: CASSVSLAQERTRNEQFF. Supplemented by reference TRBV9 and TRBJ2-1, the full variable domain reads DSGVTQTPKHLITATGQRVTLRCSPRSGDLSVYWYQQSLDQGLQFLIQYYNGEERAKGNILERFSAQQFPDLHSELNLSSLELGDSALYFCASSVSLAQERTRNEQFFGPGTRLTVL.

The chain couples TRBV6-1 to TRBJ2-5; no reliable D call. The germline V gene has CDR1 MNHNS and CDR2 SASEGT. CDR3 length: 14 amino acids. Trimming cost V 6 bases and J 5 bases, with 16 bases left between them. CDR3 sequence: CASREISVGETQYF. The CDR3 DNA reads as TGTGCCAGCAGGGAGATCAGCGTAGGCGAGACCCAGTACTTC.

The chain carries TRBV28 and TRBJ2-3, with D perhaps TRBD1 (8 bases). V was cut by 5 bases and J by 4 bases, with 19 bases left in between. This CDR3 spans 16 amino acids. The germline V gene has CDR1 MDHEN and CDR2 SYDVKM. DNA of the CDR3: TGTGCCAGCAGTATGGGGGGGCAGGGGGCGGCAGATACGCAGTATTTT. Protein sequence: CASSMGGQGAADTQYF.

In its sample, this clone was seen once. The chain employs TRBV5-4 and TRBJ2-7, with TRBD2 matching over 8 bases. The CDR3 totals 15 residues. Germline lookup yields CDR1 SGHNT and CDR2 YYREEE (reference sequence). The V segment lost 2 bases and the J segment 1 base; nucleotides outside the gene matches: 5. The CDR3 coding sequence is TGTGCCAGCAGCTTACGCGGGGGGCCATCCTACGAGCAGTACTTC. It specifies CASSLRGGPSYEQYF.

This rearrangement joins TRBV28 to TRBJ2-7; TRBD2 agrees at 10 bases. J was trimmed by 4 bases and V by 2 bases; bases with no gene match: 11. The CDR3 extends over 17 amino acids. Germline V gene lookup returns CDR1 MDHEN and CDR2 SYDVKM. The CDR3 coding sequence is TGTGCCAGCAGTTTACTGTCTAGCGGGAGATTGGCGTACGAGCAGTACTTC. As protein: CASSLLSSGRLAYEQYF. The variable domain in full, completed from reference TRBV28 and TRBJ2-7, reads DVKVTQSSRYLVKRTGEKVFLECVQDMDHENMFWYRQDPGLGLRLIYFSYDVKMKEKGDIPEGYSVSREKKERFSLILESASTNQTSMYLCASSLLSSGRLAYEQYFGPGTRLTVT.

CDR3 protein: CASSPRTDTQYF. DNA of the CDR3: TGTGCCAGCAGCCCTAGAACAGATACGCAGTATTTT. This sequence joins TRBV28 and TRBJ2-3; D gene unclear. The V gene lost 6 bases and the J gene lost 3 bases, with 7 bases spanning the gap. The CDR3 extends over 12 amino acids. CDR1 is MDHEN and CDR2 is SYDVKM in the germline V gene.

The V and J genes are TRBV6-1 and TRBJ1-5; D is possibly TRBD1 (5 bases). Germline V lookup: CDR1 MNHNS, CDR2 SASEGT. V dropped 0 bases and J dropped 7 bases, with 13 bases sitting between them. The CDR3 length is 15 residues. As DNA, the CDR3 is TGTGCCAGCAGTGAAGCGCGCGGGAGGGGACAGCCCCAGCATTTT. As protein: CASSEARGRGQPQHF.

The V call is TRBV7-2, the J call TRBJ2-3; 7 bases map to TRBD2. CDR1 and CDR2 (germline): SGHTA, FQGNSA. The CDR3 extends over 17 amino acids. With 1 base clipped from V and 4 bases from J, the junction kept 11 bases outside the gene matches. The CDR3 coding sequence is TGTGCCAGCAGCTTAGACCGGGGGGAGGGAAATTCAGATACGCAGTATTTT. It encodes CASSLDRGEGNSDTQYF.

The V and J genes are TRBV7-9 and TRBJ2-2, with unresolved D. Germline V gives CDR1 SEHNR, CDR2 FQNEAQ (reference sequence). CDR3 length: 13 residues. Trimming took off 1 base at V and 6 bases at J, with 6 bases between the two ends. The CDR3 region has the DNA TGTGCCAGCAGCTTAGTCCGGGCCGGGGAGCTGTTTTTT. It yields the protein CASSLVRAGELFF.

This clone occurred once. This sequence joins TRBV21-1 and TRBJ1-6. TRBV21-1 is flagged as a pseudogene. The CDR3 spans 15 residues. The CDR3 DNA reads as TGTGCCAGCAGCAAGGGGGGGAGGGTGCTCTCACCCCTCCACTTT. It codes for CASSKGGRVLSPLHF.

The chain uses TRBV14 and TRBJ2-7, with 9 bases matching TRBD1. The J segment lost 2 bases and the V segment lost 4 bases, leaving 6 bases of the junction unmatched. The germline gives CDR1 SGHDN, CDR2 FVKESK. This CDR3 is built from 15 residues. The CDR3 here is CASSPIGQGTYEQYF. CDR3 nucleotides: TGTGCCAGCAGCCCGATCGGACAGGGGACCTACGAGCAGTACTTC. Variable domain in full (rest from reference TRBV14 and TRBJ2-7): EAGVTQFPSHSVIEKGQTVTLRCDPISGHDNLYWYRRVMGKEIKFLLHFVKESKQDESGMPNNRFLAERTGGTYSTLKVQPAELEDSGVYFCASSPIGQGTYEQYFGPGTRLTVT.